This T cell receptor (beta chain) was captured in a study of blood T cell repertoires in COVID-19. Study summary: Sites across the United States, Italy and Spain contributed samples from acute and convalescent COVID-19. T cells, B-cell-depleted T cells, or PBMCs provided the cDNA or gDNA that served as material.

In the source study's methods: Nucleated cell counts were estimated from reference gene primer amplification. Profiling relied on immunoSEQ multiplex PCR, and the TCRdb table lists in-frame clones only, not all of them. Clone size and the V and J calls come from that table; the DNA yielded D and trimming. The repertoire holds roughly 200,000 clones, around 82% seen once, with 5.5% to 7% in the top ten. Germline lookup yields CDR1 LNHNV and CDR2 YYDKDF (reference sequence). There are 16 residues in the CDR3. With 5 bases clipped from V and 5 bases from J, the junction kept 8 bases outside the gene matches.

Sample: peripheral blood. The rearrangement links TRBV15 to TRBJ2-3; TRBD1 aligns across 12 bases. The sequence derives from a woman aged 70 to 79 with acute or convalescent COVID-19. The CDR3 DNA sequence: TGTGCCACCAGCTCACCGGGACAGGGGGCCGGAGATACGCAGTATTTT. It is translated as CATSSPGQGAGDTQYF.